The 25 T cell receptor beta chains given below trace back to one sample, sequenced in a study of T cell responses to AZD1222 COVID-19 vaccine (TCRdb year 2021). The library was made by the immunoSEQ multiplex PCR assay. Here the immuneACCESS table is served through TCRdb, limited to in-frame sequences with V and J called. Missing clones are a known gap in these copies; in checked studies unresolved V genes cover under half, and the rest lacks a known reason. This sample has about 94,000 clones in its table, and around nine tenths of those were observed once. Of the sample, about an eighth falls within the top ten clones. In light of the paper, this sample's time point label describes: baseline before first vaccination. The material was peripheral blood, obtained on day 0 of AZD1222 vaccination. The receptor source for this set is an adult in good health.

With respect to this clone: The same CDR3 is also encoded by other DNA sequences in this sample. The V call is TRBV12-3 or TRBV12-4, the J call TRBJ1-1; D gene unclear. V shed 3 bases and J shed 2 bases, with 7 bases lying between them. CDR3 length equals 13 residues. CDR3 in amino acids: CASSFGRNTEAFF. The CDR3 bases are TGTGCCAGCAGTTTCGGCAGAAACACTGAAGCTTTCTTT.

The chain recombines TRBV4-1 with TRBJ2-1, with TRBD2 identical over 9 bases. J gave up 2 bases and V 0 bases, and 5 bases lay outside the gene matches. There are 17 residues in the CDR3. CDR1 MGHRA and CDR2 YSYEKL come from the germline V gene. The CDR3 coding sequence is TGCGCCAGCAGCCAAGATCCCCTAGCGGGGACCTACAATGAGCAGTTCTTC. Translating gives CASSQDPLAGTYNEQFF.

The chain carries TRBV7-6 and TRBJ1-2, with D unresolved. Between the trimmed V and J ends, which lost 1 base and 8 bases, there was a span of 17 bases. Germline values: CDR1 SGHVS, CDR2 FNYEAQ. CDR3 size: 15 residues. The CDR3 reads CASSLVPQDPLGYTF. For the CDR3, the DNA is TGTGCCAGCAGCTTAGTTCCCCAGGACCCTCTCGGCTACACCTTC. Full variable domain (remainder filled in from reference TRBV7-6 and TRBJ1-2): GAGVSQSPRYKVTKRGQDVALRCDPISGHVSLYWYRQALGQGPEFLTYFNYEAQQDKSGLPNDRFSAERPEGSISTLTIQRTEQRDSAMYRCASSLVPQDPLGYTFGSGTRLTVV.

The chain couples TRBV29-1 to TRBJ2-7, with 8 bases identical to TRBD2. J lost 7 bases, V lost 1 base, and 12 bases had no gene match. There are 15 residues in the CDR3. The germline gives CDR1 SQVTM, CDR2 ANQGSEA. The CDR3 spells CSVEVGGGGRWEQYF. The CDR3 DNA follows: TGCAGCGTTGAAGTTGGAGGCGGGGGGCGCTGGGAGCAGTACTTC.

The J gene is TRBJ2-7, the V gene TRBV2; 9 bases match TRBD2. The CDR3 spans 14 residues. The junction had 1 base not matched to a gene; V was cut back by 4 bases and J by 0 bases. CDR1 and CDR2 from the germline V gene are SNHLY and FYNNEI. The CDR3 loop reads CASSGTSVSYEQYF. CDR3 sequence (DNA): TGTGCCAGCAGTGGGACTAGCGTCTCCTACGAGCAGTACTTC.

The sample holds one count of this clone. The CDR3 here is CASSLEGSHNSPLHF. Here the CDR3 DNA reads TGCGCCAGCAGCTTGGAAGGGTCTCACAATTCACCCCTCCACTTT. V and J are TRBV5-1 and TRBJ1-6; no firm D call. V lost 0 bases to trimming and J lost 7 bases, with 11 bases between them. Germline V gene data show CDR1 as SGHRS and CDR2 as YFSETQ. The CDR3 is 15 residues long. The whole variable domain, filled in from reference TRBV5-1 and TRBJ1-6, reads KAGVTQTPRYLIKTRGQQVTLSCSPISGHRSVSWYQQTPGQGLQFLFEYFSETQRNKGNFPGRFSGRQFSNSRSEMNVSTLELGDSALYLCASSLEGSHNSPLHFGNGTRLTVT.

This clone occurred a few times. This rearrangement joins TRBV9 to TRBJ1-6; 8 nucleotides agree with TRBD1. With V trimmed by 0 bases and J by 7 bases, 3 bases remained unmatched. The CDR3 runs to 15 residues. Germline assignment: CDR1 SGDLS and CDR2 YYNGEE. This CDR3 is CASSVAGQVNSPLHF. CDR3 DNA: TGTGCCAGCAGCGTAGCGGGACAGGTGAATTCACCCCTCCACTTT.

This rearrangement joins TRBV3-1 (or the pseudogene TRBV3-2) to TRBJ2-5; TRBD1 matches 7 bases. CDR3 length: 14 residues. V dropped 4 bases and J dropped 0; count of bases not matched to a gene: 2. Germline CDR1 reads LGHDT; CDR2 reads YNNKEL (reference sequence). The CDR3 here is CASSRGQDQETQYF. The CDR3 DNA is TGTGCCAGCAGCCGTGGACAGGACCAAGAGACCCAGTACTTC.

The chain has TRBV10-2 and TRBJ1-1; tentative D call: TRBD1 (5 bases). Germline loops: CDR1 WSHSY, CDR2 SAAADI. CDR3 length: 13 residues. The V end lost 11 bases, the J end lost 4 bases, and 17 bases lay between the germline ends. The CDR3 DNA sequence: TGCGCCGGGGGTGCGAGCATGGGCACTGAAGCTTTCTTT. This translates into CAGGASMGTEAFF.

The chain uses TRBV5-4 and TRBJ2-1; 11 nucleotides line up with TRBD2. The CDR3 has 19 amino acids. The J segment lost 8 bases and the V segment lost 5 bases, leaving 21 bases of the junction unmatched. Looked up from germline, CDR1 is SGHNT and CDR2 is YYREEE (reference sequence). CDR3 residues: CASRPPGQKLAGAFDEQFF. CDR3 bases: TGTGCCAGCAGACCTCCGGGACAGAAACTAGCGGGGGCCTTTGATGAGCAGTTCTTC.

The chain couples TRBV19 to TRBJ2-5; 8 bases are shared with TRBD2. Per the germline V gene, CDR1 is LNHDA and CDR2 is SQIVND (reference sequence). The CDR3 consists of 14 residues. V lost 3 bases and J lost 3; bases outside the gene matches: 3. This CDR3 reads CASSIAGGEETQYF. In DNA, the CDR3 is TGTGCCAGTAGTATTGCGGGGGGCGAAGAGACCCAGTACTTC.

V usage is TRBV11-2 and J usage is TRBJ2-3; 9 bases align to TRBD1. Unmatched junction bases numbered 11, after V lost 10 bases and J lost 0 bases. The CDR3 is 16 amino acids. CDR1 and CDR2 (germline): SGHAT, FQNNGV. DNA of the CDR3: TGTGCCACCTCGCAACAGGGGGCATATAGCACAGATACGCAGTATTTT. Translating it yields CATSQQGAYSTDTQYF.

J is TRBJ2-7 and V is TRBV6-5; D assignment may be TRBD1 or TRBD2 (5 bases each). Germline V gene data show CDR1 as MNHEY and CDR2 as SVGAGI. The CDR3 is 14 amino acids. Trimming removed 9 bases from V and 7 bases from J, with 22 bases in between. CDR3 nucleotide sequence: TGTGCCAGTCCGACAGACTACTCCTCGGGTGAGCAGTACTTC. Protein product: CASPTDYSSGEQYF.

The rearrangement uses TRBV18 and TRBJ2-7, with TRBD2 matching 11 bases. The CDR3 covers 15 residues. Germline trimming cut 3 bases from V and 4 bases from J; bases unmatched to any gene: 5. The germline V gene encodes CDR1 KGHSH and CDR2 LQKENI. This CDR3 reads CASSPTSGGRYEQYF. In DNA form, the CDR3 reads TGTGCCAGCTCACCCACTAGCGGGGGAAGGTACGAGCAGTACTTC.

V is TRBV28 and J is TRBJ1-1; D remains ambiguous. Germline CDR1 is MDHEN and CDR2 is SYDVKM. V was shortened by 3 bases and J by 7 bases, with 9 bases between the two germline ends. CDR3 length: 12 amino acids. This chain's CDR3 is CASSLRGVEAFF. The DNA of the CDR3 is TGTGCCAGCAGTTTGAGAGGTGTTGAAGCTTTCTTT.

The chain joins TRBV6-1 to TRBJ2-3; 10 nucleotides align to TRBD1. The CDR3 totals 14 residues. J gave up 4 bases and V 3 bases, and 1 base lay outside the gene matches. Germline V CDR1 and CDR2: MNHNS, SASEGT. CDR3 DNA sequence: TGTGCCAGCAGTGAGACAGGGGGCCCAGATACGCAGTATTTT. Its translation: CASSETGGPDTQYF.

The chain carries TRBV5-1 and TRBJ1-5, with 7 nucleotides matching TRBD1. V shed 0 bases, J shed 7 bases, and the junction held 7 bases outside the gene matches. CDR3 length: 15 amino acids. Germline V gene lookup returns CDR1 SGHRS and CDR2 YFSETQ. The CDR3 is CASSLDTGEGQPQHF. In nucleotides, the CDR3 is TGCGCCAGCAGCTTGGATACAGGGGAGGGACAGCCCCAGCATTTT.

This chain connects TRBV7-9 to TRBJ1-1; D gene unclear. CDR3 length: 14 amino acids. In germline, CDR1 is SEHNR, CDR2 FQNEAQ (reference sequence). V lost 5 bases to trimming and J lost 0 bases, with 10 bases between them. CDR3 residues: CASSHDSMNTEAFF. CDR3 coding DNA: TGTGCCAGCAGCCATGATTCCATGAACACTGAAGCTTTCTTT. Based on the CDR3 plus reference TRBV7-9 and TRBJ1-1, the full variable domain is DTGVSQNPRHKITKRGQNVTFRCDPISEHNRLYWYRQTLGQGPEFLTYFQNEAQLEKSRLLSDRFSAERPKGSFSTLEIQRTEQGDSAMYLCASSHDSMNTEAFFGQGTRLTVV.

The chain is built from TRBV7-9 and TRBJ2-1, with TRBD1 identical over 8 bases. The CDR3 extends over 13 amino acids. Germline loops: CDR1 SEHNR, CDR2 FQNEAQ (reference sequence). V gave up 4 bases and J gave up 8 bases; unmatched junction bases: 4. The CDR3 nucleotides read TGTGCCAGCAGCTGGACAGGGATGGATGAGCAGTTCTTC. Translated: CASSWTGMDEQFF. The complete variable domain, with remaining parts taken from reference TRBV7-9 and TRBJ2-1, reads DTGVSQNPRHKITKRGQNVTFRCDPISEHNRLYWYRQTLGQGPEFLTYFQNEAQLEKSRLLSDRFSAERPKGSFSTLEIQRTEQGDSAMYLCASSWTGMDEQFFGPGTRLTVL.

The CDR3 reads CASSARQGASGQPQHF. For the CDR3, the DNA is TGTGCCAGCAGTGCTAGACAGGGAGCGTCGGGTCAGCCCCAGCATTTT. This rearrangement joins TRBV28 to TRBJ1-5; 7 bases map to TRBD1. CDR3 length: 16 residues. With 5 bases clipped from V and 6 bases from J, the junction kept 13 bases outside the gene matches. Germline loops: CDR1 MDHEN, CDR2 SYDVKM.

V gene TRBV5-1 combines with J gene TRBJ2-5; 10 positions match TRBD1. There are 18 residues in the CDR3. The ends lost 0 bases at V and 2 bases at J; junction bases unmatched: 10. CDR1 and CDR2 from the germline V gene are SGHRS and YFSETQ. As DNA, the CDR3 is TGCGCCAGCAGCTTGGCCGGGACAGGGGCTCGGGGGCAAGAGACCCAGTACTTC. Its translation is CASSLAGTGARGQETQYF. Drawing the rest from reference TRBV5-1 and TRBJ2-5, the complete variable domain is KAGVTQTPRYLIKTRGQQVTLSCSPISGHRSVSWYQQTPGQGLQFLFEYFSETQRNKGNFPGRFSGRQFSNSRSEMNVSTLELGDSALYLCASSLAGTGARGQETQYFGPGTRLLVL.

The chain's CDR3 is CASSITLNYGYTF. The CDR3 DNA reads TGTGCCAGCAGTATCACACTGAACTATGGCTACACCTTC. V usage is TRBV6-5 and J usage is TRBJ1-2; no clear D gene. The V and J ends lost 5 bases and 2 bases respectively, with 9 bases between them. This CDR3 has 13 residues. Germline lookup yields CDR1 MNHEY and CDR2 SVGAGI.

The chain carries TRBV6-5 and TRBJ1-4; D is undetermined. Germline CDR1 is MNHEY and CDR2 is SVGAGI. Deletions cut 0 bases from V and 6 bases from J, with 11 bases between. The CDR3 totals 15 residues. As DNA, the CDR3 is TGTGCCAGCAGTTACTCGGGCCAGACCGATGAAAAACTGTTTTTT. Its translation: CASSYSGQTDEKLFF.

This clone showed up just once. The CDR3 coding sequence is TGTGCCAGCAGCGCTGGGACAGCAAGCAATCAGCCCCAGCATTTT. This codes for CASSAGTASNQPQHF. This chain links TRBV6-5 with TRBJ1-5, with TRBD1 matching over 7 bases. Per germline, CDR1 MNHEY and CDR2 SVGAGI. The CDR3 runs 15 residues. The trim removed 6 bases at V and 1 base at J, leaving 6 bases unmatched.

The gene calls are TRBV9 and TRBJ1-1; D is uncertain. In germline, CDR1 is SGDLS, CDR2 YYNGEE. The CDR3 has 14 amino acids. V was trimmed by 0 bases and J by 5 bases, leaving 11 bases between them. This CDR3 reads CASSVVYPGTEAFF. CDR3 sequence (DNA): TGTGCCAGCAGCGTAGTGTACCCCGGAACTGAAGCTTTCTTT.